The rows below give T cell receptor beta chains drawn from one sample of a study of T cells in Graves' hyperthyroidism and ophthalmopathy. TCRdb fed the multiplex PCR reads into MiXCR, producing one record per CDR3 protein. The sample holds some 350,000 distinct CDR3 sequences, 15% to 19% seen once. Sequencing was done on a sample of blood. The receptors were sampled from a woman aged 18-29 years with Graves' hyperthyroidism that later progressed to Graves' ophthalmopathy. CDR3s include the opening cysteine and the closing phenylalanine or tryptophan. A D gene is named only where the DNA matches it firmly. Clone size appears in some rows only: once, few, many, or a class for an expanded clone.

V: TRBV28; size: many; D: .; J: TRBJ1-5; CDR3: CASAIATQPQHF; DNA: TGTGCCAGCGCCATAGCTACTCAGCCCCAGCATTTT
V: TRBV28; size: many; D: .; J: TRBJ2-7; CDR3: CASSSGAALIYEQYF; DNA: TGTGCCAGCAGTTCTGGAGCTGCCTTAATCTACGAGCAGTACTTC
V: TRBV19; size: .; D: TRBD1; J: TRBJ1-2; CDR3: CASSNRLGQGTYGYTF; DNA: TGTGCCAGTAGTAACCGCCTGGGACAGGGTACCTATGGCTACACCTTC
V: TRBV6-1; size: many; D: .; J: TRBJ2-7; CDR3: CASSPDGRPTYEQYF; DNA: TGTGCCAGCAGTCCCGATGGGAGGCCCACCTACGAGCAGTACTTC
V: TRBV5-1; size: .; D: TRBD1; J: TRBJ2-6; CDR3: CASSSTGAGANVLTF; DNA: TGCGCCAGCAGCTCCACAGGGGCTGGGGCCAACGTCCTGACTTTC
V: TRBV6-2/TRBV6-3; size: .; D: .; J: TRBJ2-7; CDR3: CASSYGAGPYYEQYF; DNA: TGTGCCAGCAGTTACGGGGCGGGACCTTATTACGAGCAGTACTTC
V: TRBV7-8; size: .; D: TRBD1; J: TRBJ2-2; CDR3: CASSFSQGSRELFF; DNA: TGTGCCAGCAGCTTTTCACAGGGGTCCAGGGAGCTGTTTTTT
V: TRBV9; size: few; D: .; J: TRBJ1-2; CDR3: CASSVDRLFYGYTF; DNA: TGTGCCAGCAGCGTGGACAGACTCTTCTATGGCTACACCTTC
V: TRBV12-3/TRBV12-4; size: few; D: TRBD1; J: TRBJ2-2; CDR3: CASRTGTGRPGELFF; DNA: TGTGCCAGCAGAACCGGGACAGGGAGACCCGGGGAGCTGTTTTTT
V: TRBV9; size: many; D: TRBD2; J: TRBJ2-5; CDR3: CASSLGLAGRKETQYF; DNA: TGTGCCAGCAGCCTAGGACTAGCGGGGAGAAAAGAGACCCAGTACTTC
V: TRBV20-1; size: many; D: .; J: TRBJ2-7; CDR3: CSARDTDPVPYEQYF; DNA: TGCAGTGCTAGAGATACGGACCCCGTACCCTACGAGCAGTACTTC
V: TRBV7-3; size: few; D: .; J: TRBJ2-3; CDR3: CASSWYGGPADTQYF; DNA: TGTGCCAGCAGCTGGTACGGGGGGCCAGCAGATACGCAGTATTTT
V: TRBV28; size: many; D: .; J: TRBJ2-7; CDR3: CASSLLTTSVLNVYEQYF; DNA: TGTGCCAGCAGTTTACTGACAACCTCGGTCCTAAACGTTTACGAGCAGTACTTC
V: TRBV28; size: .; D: .; J: TRBJ1-2; CDR3: CASSRPWEGYTF; DNA: TGTGCCAGCAGCCGACCTTGGGAAGGCTACACCTTC
V: TRBV18; size: many; D: TRBD1; J: TRBJ2-5; CDR3: CASSKGTGGQETQYF; DNA: TGTGCCAGCTCGAAGGGGACAGGGGGTCAGGAGACCCAGTACTTC
V: TRBV6-1; size: many; D: TRBD2; J: TRBJ2-1; CDR3: CASSPRTSGYNEQFF; DNA: TGTGCCAGCAGCCCCCGGACTAGCGGTTACAATGAGCAGTTCTTC
V: TRBV6-2/TRBV6-3; size: few; D: .; J: TRBJ2-7; CDR3: CASSYDPTAYEQYF; DNA: TGTGCCAGCAGTTACGACCCTACCGCCTACGAGCAGTACTTC
V: TRBV5-1; size: many; D: TRBD1; J: TRBJ1-1; CDR3: CASSFVRDRGTEAFF; DNA: TGCGCCAGCAGCTTCGTCCGGGACAGGGGCACTGAAGCTTTCTTT
V: TRBV9; size: many; D: TRBD1; J: TRBJ2-7; CDR3: CASSTDRAEQYF; DNA: TGTGCCAGCAGCACCGACAGGGCCGAGCAGTACTTC
V: TRBV27; size: many; D: .; J: TRBJ1-1; CDR3: CASSLSWNMNTEAFF; DNA: TGTGCCAGCAGTTTAAGTTGGAACATGAACACTGAAGCTTTCTTT
V: TRBV27; size: many; D: .; J: TRBJ1-5; CDR3: CASSLPYSNQPQHF; DNA: TGTGCCAGCAGTTTACCTTATAGCAATCAGCCCCAGCATTTT
V: TRBV2; size: many; D: TRBD2; J: TRBJ2-2; CDR3: CASSDSTTSGRRGGELFF; DNA: TGTGCCAGCAGTGATTCTACCACTAGCGGGAGAAGGGGCGGGGAGCTGTTTTTT
V: TRBV12-3/TRBV12-4; size: many; D: .; J: TRBJ1-1; CDR3: CASSLMTAEAFF; DNA: TGTGCCAGCAGTTTAATGACCGCTGAAGCTTTCTTT
V: TRBV20-1; size: many; D: .; J: TRBJ2-7; CDR3: CSARDRDLYEQYF; DNA: TGCAGTGCTAGAGATCGGGATCTTTACGAGCAGTACTTC
V: TRBV5-1; size: few; D: TRBD1; J: TRBJ2-5; CDR3: CASSLGDRAETQYF; DNA: TGCGCCAGCAGCTTGGGGGACAGGGCAGAGACCCAGTACTTC
V: TRBV2; size: many; D: TRBD1; J: TRBJ2-2; CDR3: CASTGTGGTGELFF; DNA: TGTGCCAGCACCGGGACAGGCGGCACCGGGGAGCTGTTTTTT
V: TRBV7-6; size: many; D: .; J: TRBJ2-5; CDR3: CASSPNRQETQYF; DNA: TGTGCCAGCAGCCCCAACCGCCAAGAGACCCAGTACTTC
V: TRBV14; size: .; D: TRBD1; J: TRBJ2-2; CDR3: CASSPLTGVLNTGELFF; DNA: TGTGCCAGCAGCCCCCTGACAGGGGTGCTGAACACCGGGGAGCTGTTTTTT
V: TRBV20-1; size: few; D: .; J: TRBJ2-7; CDR3: CSASKRPLEQYF; DNA: TGCAGTGCTAGTAAGCGTCCGCTTGAGCAGTACTTC
V: TRBV6-5; size: .; D: .; J: TRBJ1-1; CDR3: CASSYTTLRVTGNTEAFF; DNA: TGTGCCAGCAGTTACACAACCCTCCGCGTGACAGGGAACACTGAAGCTTTCTTT
V: TRBV9; size: many; D: TRBD2; J: TRBJ2-7; CDR3: CASSVESGGNYEQYF; DNA: TGTGCCAGCAGCGTAGAAAGCGGGGGGAACTACGAGCAGTACTTC
V: TRBV7-2; size: many; D: .; J: TRBJ2-6; CDR3: CASSSRRGVSGANVLTF; DNA: TGTGCCAGCAGCTCCAGGAGAGGGGTCTCTGGGGCCAACGTCCTGACTTTC
V: TRBV6-1; size: many; D: .; J: TRBJ2-3; CDR3: CASSEAWDTQYF; DNA: TGTGCCAGCAGTGAAGCTTGGGATACGCAGTATTTT
V: TRBV5-5; size: many; D: .; J: TRBJ1-4; CDR3: CASSLEAAVNEKLFF; DNA: TGTGCCAGCAGCTTGGAAGCGGCAGTTAATGAAAAACTGTTTTTT
V: TRBV2; size: many; D: .; J: TRBJ1-6; CDR3: CASSDWEGADNSPLHF; DNA: TGTGCCAGCAGTGATTGGGAGGGCGCAGATAATTCACCCCTCCACTTT
V: TRBV7-9; size: many; D: .; J: TRBJ2-1; CDR3: CASSFSSYNEQFF; DNA: TGTGCCAGCAGCTTCTCAAGTTACAATGAGCAGTTCTTC
V: TRBV7-8; size: many; D: .; J: TRBJ2-1; CDR3: CASSLDPLAHEQFF; DNA: TGTGCCAGCAGCTTAGATCCCCTAGCCCATGAGCAGTTCTTC
V: TRBV27; size: many; D: .; J: TRBJ2-3; CDR3: CASSPWGPQSSTDTQYF; DNA: TGTGCCAGCAGCCCATGGGGGCCACAGAGTTCCACAGATACGCAGTATTTT
V: TRBV12-3/TRBV12-4; size: many; D: .; J: TRBJ2-7; CDR3: CASTIHGKNYEQYF; DNA: TGTGCCAGCACCATACACGGGAAGAACTACGAGCAGTACTTC